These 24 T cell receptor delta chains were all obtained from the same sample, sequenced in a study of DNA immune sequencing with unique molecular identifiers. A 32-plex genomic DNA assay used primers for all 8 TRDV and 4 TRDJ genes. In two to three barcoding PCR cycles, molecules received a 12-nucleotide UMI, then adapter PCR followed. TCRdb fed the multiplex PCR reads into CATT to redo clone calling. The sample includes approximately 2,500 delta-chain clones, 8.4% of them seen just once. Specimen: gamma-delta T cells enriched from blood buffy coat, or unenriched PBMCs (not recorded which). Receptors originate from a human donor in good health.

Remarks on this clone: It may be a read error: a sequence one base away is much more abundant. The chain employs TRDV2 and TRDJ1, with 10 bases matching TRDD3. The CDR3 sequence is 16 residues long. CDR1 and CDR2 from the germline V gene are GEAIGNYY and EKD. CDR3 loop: CACDSLLGDRTVKLIF. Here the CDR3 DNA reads TGTGCCTGTGACTCATTACTGGGGGATCGGACCGTTAAACTCATCTTT.

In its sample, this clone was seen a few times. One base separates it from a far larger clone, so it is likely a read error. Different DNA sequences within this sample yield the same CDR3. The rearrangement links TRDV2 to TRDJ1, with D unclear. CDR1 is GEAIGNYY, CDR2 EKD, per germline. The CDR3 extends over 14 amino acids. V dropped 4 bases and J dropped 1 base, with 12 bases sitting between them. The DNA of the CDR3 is TGTGCCTGTGATGACCTTACAGCCACCGATAAACTCATCTTT. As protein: CACDDLTATDKLIF.

The CDR3 sequence: CALGEPGIRSTVWGTYWYTDKLIF. The CDR3 nucleotides are TGTGCTCTTGGGGAACCGGGGATCCGAAGTACGGTCTGGGGGACCTATTGGTACACCGATAAACTCATCTTT. The V call is TRDV1, the J call TRDJ1, with TRDD3 matching over 8 bases. TCRdb records no J gene; here it was assigned by comparing the DNA to germline. Looked up from germline, CDR1 is TSWWSYY and CDR2 is QGS. Losses at the gene ends were 1 base for V and 0 bases for J; bases not matched to a gene: 28. This CDR3 comprises 24 residues.

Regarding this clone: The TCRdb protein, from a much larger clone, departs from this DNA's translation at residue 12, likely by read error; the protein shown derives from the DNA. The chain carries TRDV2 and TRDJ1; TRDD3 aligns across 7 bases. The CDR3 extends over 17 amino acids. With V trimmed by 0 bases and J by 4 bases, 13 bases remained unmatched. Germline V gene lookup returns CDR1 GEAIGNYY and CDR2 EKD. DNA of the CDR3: TGTGCCTGTGACACCCTCGTGTTGGGGGAGAACATCGATAAACTCATCTTT. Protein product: CACDTLVLGENIDKLIF.

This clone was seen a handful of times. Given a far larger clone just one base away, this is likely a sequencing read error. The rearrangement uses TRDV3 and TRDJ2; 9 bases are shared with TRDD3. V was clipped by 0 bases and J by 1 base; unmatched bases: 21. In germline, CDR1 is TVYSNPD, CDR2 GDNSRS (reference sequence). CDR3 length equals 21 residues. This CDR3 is CAFSLSTSLWGIPFLTAQLFF. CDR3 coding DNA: TGTGCCTTTAGCCTTTCTACGTCTCTCTGGGGGATTCCTTTTTTGACAGCACAACTCTTCTTT.

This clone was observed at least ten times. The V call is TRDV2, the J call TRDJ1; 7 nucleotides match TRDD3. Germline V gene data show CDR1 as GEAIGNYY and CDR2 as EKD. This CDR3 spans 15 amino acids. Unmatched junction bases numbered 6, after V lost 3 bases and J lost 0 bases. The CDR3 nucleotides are TGTGCCTGTGACGGACTGGGGCAAAACACCGATAAACTCATCTTT. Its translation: CACDGLGQNTDKLIF.

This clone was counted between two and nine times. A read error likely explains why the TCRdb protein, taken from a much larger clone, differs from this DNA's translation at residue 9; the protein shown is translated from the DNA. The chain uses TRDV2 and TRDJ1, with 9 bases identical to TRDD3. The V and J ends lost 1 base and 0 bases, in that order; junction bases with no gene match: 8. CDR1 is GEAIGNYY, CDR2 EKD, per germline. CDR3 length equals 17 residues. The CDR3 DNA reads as TGTGCCTGTGACACTCTGGGGGATGAAAAGTACACCGATAAACTCATCTTT. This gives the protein CACDTLGDEKYTDKLIF.

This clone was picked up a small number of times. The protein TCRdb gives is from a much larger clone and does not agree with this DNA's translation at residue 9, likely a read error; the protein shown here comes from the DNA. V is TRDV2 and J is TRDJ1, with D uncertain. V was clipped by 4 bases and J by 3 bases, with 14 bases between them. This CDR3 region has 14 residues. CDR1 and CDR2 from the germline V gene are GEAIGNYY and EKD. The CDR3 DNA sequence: TGTGCCTGTGATTCGGTAGAGAACTCCGATAAACTCATCTTT. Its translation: CACDSVENSDKLIF.

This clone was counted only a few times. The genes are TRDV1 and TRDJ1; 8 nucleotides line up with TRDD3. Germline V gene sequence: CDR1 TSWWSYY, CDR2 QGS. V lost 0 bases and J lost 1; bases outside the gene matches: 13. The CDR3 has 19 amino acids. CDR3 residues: CALGELVCRGIGGTDKLIF. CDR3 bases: TGTGCTCTTGGGGAACTAGTATGCCGGGGGATAGGGGGCACCGATAAACTCATCTTT.

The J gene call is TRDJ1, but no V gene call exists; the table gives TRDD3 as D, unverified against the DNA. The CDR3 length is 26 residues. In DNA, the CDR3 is TGTGCTTATAGGAGCGCGTTCCGATTCCTAACTGGGGGATATAGGGGGGAGGGGGGATACACCGATAAACTCATCTTT. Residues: CAYRSAFRFLTGGYRGEGGYTDKLIF.

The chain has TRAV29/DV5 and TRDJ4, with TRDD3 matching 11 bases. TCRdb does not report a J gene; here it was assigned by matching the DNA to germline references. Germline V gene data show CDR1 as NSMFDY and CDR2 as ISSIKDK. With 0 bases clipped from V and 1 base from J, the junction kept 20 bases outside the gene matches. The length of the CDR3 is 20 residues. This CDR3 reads CAASGPSYRWGIRAIRPLIF. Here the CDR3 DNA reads TGTGCAGCAAGCGGTCCTTCCTACCGATGGGGGATACGGGCGATCAGACCCCTGATCTTT.

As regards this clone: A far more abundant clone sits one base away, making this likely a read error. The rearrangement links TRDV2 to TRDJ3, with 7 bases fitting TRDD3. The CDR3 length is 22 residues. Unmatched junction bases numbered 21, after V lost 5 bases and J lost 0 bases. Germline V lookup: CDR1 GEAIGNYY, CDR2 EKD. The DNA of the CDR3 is TGTGCCTGTGTCCCAACCGGGGTTGGGGGACCCGAGAGCTCCTGGGACACCCGACAGATGTTTTTC. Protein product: CACVPTGVGGPESSWDTRQMFF.

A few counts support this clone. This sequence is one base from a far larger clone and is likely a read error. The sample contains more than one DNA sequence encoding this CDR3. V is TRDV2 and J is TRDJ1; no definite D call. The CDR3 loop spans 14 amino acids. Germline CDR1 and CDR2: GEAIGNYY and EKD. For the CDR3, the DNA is TGTGCCTGTGACACCGTCGCGCTACCCGATAAGCTCATCTTT. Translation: CACDTVALPDKLIF.

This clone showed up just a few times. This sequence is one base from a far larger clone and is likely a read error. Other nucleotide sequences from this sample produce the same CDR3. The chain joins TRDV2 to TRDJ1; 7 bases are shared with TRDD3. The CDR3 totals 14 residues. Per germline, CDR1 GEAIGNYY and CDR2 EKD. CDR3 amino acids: CACDKVGDTDKLIF. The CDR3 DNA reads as TGTGCCTGTGACAAAGTGGGGGACACCGATAAACTAATCTTT.

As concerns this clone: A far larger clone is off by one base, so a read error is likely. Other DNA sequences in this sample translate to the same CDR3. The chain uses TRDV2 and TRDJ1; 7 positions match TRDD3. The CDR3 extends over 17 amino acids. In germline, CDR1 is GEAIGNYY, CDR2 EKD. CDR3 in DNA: TGTGCCTGTGACACCCTCGTGTTGGGGGAGAACACCGATAAACTCATATTT. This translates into CACDTLVLGENTDKLIF.

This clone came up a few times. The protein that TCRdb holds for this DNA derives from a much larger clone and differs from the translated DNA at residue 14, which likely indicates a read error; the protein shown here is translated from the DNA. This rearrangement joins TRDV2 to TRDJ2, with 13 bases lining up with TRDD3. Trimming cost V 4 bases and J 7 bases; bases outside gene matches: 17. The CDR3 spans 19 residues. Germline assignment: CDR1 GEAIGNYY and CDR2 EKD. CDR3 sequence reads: CACDQLGGTGGYAKAQLFF. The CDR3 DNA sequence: TGTGCCTGTGATCAACTTGGCGGTACTGGGGGATACGCGAAAGCACAACTCTTCTTT.

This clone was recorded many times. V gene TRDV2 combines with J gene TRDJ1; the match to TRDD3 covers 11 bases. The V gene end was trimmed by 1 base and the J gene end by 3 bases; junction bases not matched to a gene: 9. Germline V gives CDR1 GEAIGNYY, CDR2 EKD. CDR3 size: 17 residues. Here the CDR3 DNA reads TGTGCCTGTGACACACTCACGTCTGGGGGATACTCCGATAAACTCATCTTT. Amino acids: CACDTLTSGGYSDKLIF.

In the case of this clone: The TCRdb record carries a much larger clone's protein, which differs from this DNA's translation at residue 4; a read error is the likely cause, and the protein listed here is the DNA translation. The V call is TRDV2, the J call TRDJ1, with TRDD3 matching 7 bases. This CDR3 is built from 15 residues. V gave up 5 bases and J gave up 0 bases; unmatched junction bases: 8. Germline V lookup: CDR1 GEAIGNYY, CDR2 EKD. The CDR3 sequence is CACGLLGTDTDKLIF. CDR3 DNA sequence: TGTGCCTGTGGCCTACTGGGGACAGACACCGATAAACTCATCTTT.

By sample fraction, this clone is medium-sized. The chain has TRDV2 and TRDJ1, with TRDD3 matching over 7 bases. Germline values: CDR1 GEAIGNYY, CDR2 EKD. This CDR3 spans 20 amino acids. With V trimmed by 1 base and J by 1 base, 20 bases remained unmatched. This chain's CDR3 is CACDTVLRVTGEHGTDKLIF. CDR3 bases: TGTGCCTGTGACACAGTGTTGAGGGTTACTGGGGAGCATGGCACCGATAAACTCATCTTT.

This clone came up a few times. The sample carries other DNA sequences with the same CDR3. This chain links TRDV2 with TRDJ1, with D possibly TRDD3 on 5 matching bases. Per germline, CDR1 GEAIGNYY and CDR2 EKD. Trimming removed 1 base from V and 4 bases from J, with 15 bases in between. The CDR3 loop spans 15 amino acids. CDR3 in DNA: TGTGCCTGTGACACTCTGGGTGATAGGGACGATAAACTCATCTTT. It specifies CACDTLGDRDDKLIF.

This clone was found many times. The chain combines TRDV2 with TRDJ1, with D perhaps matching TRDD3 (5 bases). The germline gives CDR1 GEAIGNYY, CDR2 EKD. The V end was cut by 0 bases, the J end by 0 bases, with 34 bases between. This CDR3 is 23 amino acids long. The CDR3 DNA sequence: TGTGCCTGTGACACCGTGGGGCCGTTAAAGAACGCCCAGGGTGAGATGTACACCGATAAACTCATCTTT. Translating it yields CACDTVGPLKNAQGEMYTDKLIF.

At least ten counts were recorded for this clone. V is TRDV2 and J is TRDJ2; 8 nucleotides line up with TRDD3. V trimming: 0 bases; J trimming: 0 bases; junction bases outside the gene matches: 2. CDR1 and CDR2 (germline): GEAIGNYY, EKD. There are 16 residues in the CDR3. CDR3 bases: TGTGCCTGTGACACCCTGGGGGAAGCTTTGACAGCACAACTCTTCTTT. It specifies CACDTLGEALTAQLFF.

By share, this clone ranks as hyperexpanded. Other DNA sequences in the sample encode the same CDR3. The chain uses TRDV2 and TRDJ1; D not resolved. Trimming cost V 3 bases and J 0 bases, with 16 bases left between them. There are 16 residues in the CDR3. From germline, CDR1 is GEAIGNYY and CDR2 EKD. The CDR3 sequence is CACDPSDRKYTDKLIF. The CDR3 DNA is TGTGCCTGTGACCCGTCCGATCGGAAGTACACCGATAAACTCATCTTT.

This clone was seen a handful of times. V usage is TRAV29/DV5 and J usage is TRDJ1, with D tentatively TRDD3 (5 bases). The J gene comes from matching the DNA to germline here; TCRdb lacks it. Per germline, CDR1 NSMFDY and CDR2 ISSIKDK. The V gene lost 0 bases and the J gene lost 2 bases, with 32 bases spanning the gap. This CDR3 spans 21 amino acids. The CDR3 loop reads CAASACLRVYWCRRSTDKLIF. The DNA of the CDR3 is TGTGCAGCAAGCGCGTGTCTTAGGGTTTACTGGTGTCGCCGTAGTACCGATAAACTCATCTTT.